This TCR beta chain was sequenced for a study of T cell repertoires in cytomegalovirus infection. The CDR3 runs to 15 residues. V lost 6 bases to trimming and J lost 1 base, with 13 bases between them. TCRdb reprocessed the reads via MiXCR and lists one record per CDR3 protein. The sample includes 600,000 to 800,000 distinct CDR3 sequences, roughly a quarter of them seen just once. The clonotype comes from a human donor in good health (CMV status not recorded). Some clones in this sample may be carry-over from other donors' samples. Sequenced input: CD8+ T cells from PBMCs. The rearrangement uses TRBV12-3 or TRBV12-4 and TRBJ2-1; either TRBD1 or TRBD2 may supply D (5 bases each). CDR3 sequence (DNA): TGTGCCAGCAGGGGGGTCGAGGTTTCCTACAATGAGCAGTTCTTC. It specifies CASRGVEVSYNEQFF.